These T cell receptor beta chains were read from a single sample in a study of beta chain features in type 1 diabetes. Sequencing used immunoSEQ multiplex PCR; TCRdb keeps in-frame clones, though not all of them. The sample contains about 470,000 clones, approximately 30% of which appear only once. The sample was naive CD4+ T cells from blood. The receptors originated from a man between 18 and 35 years old in good health. The conserved cysteine and the conserved F or W are not part of the CDR3 here. Where a row states a size, it is once, few, many or the class of an expanded clone; other rows omit it.

v_call,j_call,clone_size,cdr3_aa
TRBV9,TRBJ2-1,NA,ASSAGTSGTYEQF
TRBV19,TRBJ2-7,NA,ATMRAGAYEQY
TRBV29-1,TRBJ2-1,few,SVSRQVIGGYNEQF
TRBV29-1,TRBJ2-1,NA,SVEGQYNEQF
TRBV28,TRBJ2-7,NA,ASSFPREGGRPYEQY
TRBV25-1,TRBJ2-1,NA,ASSGPLAGTNEQF
TRBV11-2,TRBJ2-1,NA,ASSLAHLAGEQF
TRBV7-2,TRBJ1-1,NA,ASSFLPGGTEAF
TRBV18,TRBJ2-7,few,ASSPTFAHEQY
TRBV30,TRBJ2-7,few,AWSGSGTNEQY
TRBV18,TRBJ2-3,NA,ASSPGTSNPDTQY
TRBV18,TRBJ2-3,NA,ASSPPPRTSGRAWDTQY
TRBV30,TRBJ2-5,NA,AWSVSGETQY
TRBV5-6,TRBJ2-5,once,ASSLFRGETQY
TRBV5-1,TRBJ2-5,few,ASSFGTALQETQY
TRBV30,TRBJ2-2,NA,AWSAGQGRTGELF
TRBV29-1,TRBJ2-5,NA,SVVSTQETQY
TRBV7-2,TRBJ2-1,many,ASSSLRGGRLPNEQF
TRBV14,TRBJ2-7,few,ASSPDNYEQY
TRBV10-3,TRBJ2-7,NA,AISDTGAIAGFNEQY
TRBV7-9,TRBJ2-1,NA,ASSSAGGTINEQF
TRBV7-2,TRBJ2-3,NA,ASSLTGGRTDTQY
TRBV9,TRBJ1-1,NA,ASSVSPSGNTEAF
TRBV27,TRBJ2-3,NA,ASSGLAGRTDTQY
TRBV6-6,TRBJ2-7,few,ASSYSMSEQY
TRBV30,TRBJ2-7,few,AWSGGTSQIYEQY
TRBV30,TRBJ1-1,NA,AWAWTGLNTEAF
TRBV29-1,TRBJ1-2,few,SVRHLGRSNYGYT
TRBV23-1,TRBJ1-1,few,ASSQLLNSGQGPYRNTEAF
TRBV9,TRBJ2-7,few,ASSAGQGVTEQY
TRBV29-1,TRBJ2-6,NA,SVDRGVGSGANVLT
TRBV2,TRBJ1-1,NA,ASTPLRVRETEAF
TRBV5-1,TRBJ2-2,NA,ASSSTPNTGELF
TRBV7-2,TRBJ2-1,NA,ASSVSGTETYNEQF
TRBV30,TRBJ1-1,few,AWGTLNTEAF
TRBV14,TRBJ2-1,NA,ASSRATGGPRNEQF
TRBV11-2,TRBJ2-7,NA,ASSPTFGSGGDEQY
TRBV11-3,TRBJ2-5,NA,ASSPGGAVPETQY
TRBV25-1,TRBJ2-5,few,ASSETTSGWRETQY
TRBV23-1,TRBJ1-5,NA,ASSPGSQPQH
TRBV19,TRBJ2-7,NA,ASSIGGSSYEQY
TRBV6-6,TRBJ2-1,NA,ASRPGTEEQF
TRBV29-1,TRBJ2-7,NA,SVDRTGSYEQY
TRBV7-6,TRBJ2-5,few,ASSLFVRETQY
TRBV29-1,TRBJ2-7,few,SRGTESSYEQY
TRBV27,TRBJ2-1,NA,ASSSPASRITNEQF
TRBV9,TRBJ2-3,NA,ASSVGAGDSLDTQY
TRBV18,TRBJ2-3,NA,ASSPPAGPDTQY
TRBV2,TRBJ2-5,few,ARGLYQETQY